These 10 T cell receptor beta chains originate from one sample sequenced in a study of spatial heterogeneity in lung cancer. TCRdb used MiXCR to reprocess the 5' RACE reads, holding one entry per CDR3 protein. Of 25,000 or so distinct CDR3 sequences in the sample, 4% to 5% were seen once. Documented time point: sample taken at primary tumor resection. The sample consisted of PBMCs, taken at surgery. Receptors originate from a male donor with early-stage non-small cell lung cancer.

By sample fraction, this clonotype is medium-sized. V and J are TRBV10-1 and TRBJ2-7; 9 bases map to TRBD2. V shed 8 bases and J 2 bases; nucleotides not matched to a gene: 7. The germline CDR1 and CDR2 sequences are WNHNN and SYGVQD (reference sequence). The CDR3 spans 14 residues. Written as DNA, the CDR3 is TGCGCCAGCGGAGGCGGACTAGCGACCTACGAGCAGTACTTC. This gives the protein CASGGGLATYEQYF.

This clonotype was counted ten times or more. The V call is TRBV18, the J call TRBJ2-3, with D uncertain. The CDR3 extends over 14 amino acids. Deletions cut 9 bases from V and 11 bases from J, with 24 bases between. Per the germline V gene, CDR1 is KGHSH and CDR2 is LQKENI. For the CDR3, the DNA is TGTGCCAGTACCCCCAACCCGGGCCTCCTGGGGCAGTATTTT. Translated: CASTPNPGLLGQYF.

At least ten counts were recorded for this clonotype. The V and J genes are TRBV3-1 and TRBJ1-2; unclear D gene. Trimming shortened V by 2 bases and J by 4 bases, and 8 bases separated the two germline ends. Per the germline V gene, CDR1 is LGHDT and CDR2 is YNNKEL (reference sequence). This CDR3 region has 13 residues. The CDR3 DNA is TGTGCCAGCAGCCAAACCGAGAGCTATGGCTACACCTTC. Amino acids: CASSQTESYGYTF.

The sample holds many counts of this clonotype. The chain carries TRBV12-3 or TRBV12-4 and TRBJ2-1; 9 nucleotides line up with TRBD1. Trimming removed 4 bases from V and 2 bases from J; junction bases left unmatched: 3. The CDR3 is 15 amino acids. CDR3 amino acids: CASSSGTGTYNEQFF. Written as DNA, the CDR3 is TGTGCCAGCAGTTCCGGGACAGGGACCTACAATGAGCAGTTCTTC.

The table lists this clonotype with many counts. V is TRBV20-1 and J is TRBJ1-6; 8 bases align to TRBD1. There are 15 residues in the CDR3. The germline CDR1 and CDR2 sequences are DFQATT and SNEGSKA (reference sequence). J lost 2 bases, V lost 5 bases, and 5 bases had no gene match. The CDR3 sequence is CSAGLTGAYNSPLHF. CDR3 nucleotides: TGCAGTGCTGGGTTGACAGGGGCCTATAATTCACCCCTCCACTTT.

This clonotype has ten or more counts. V is TRBV20-1 and J is TRBJ2-6, with D unclear. Germline V gives CDR1 DFQATT, CDR2 SNEGSKA (reference sequence). Trimming pared 3 bases from V and 0 bases from J, leaving 9 bases between. The length of the CDR3 is 15 residues. As DNA, the CDR3 is TGCAGTGCTAGGGGTCCCGGCTCTGGGGCCAACGTCCTGACTTTC. This sequence encodes CSARGPGSGANVLTF.

This clonotype was seen repeatedly, ten times or more. V gene TRBV29-1 combines with J gene TRBJ2-7; the match to TRBD2 covers 8 bases. Trimming cost V 4 bases and J 1 base; bases outside gene matches: 9. The CDR3 runs 15 residues. Germline CDR1 reads SQVTM; CDR2 reads ANQGSEA. The DNA for the CDR3 is TGCAGCGTTGCTTCCGGGACTAGGAGTTCCTACGAGCAGTACTTC. Protein: CSVASGTRSSYEQYF.

This clonotype was counted only a few times. This chain links TRBV5-1 with TRBJ2-5; possible D gene TRBD1, 6 bases. The V gene's germline CDR1 is SGHRS and CDR2 YFSETQ. CDR3 length: 14 amino acids. Trimming pared 3 bases from V and 5 bases from J, leaving 14 bases between. CDR3 sequence reads: CASSSGTPGETQYF. The CDR3 DNA reads TGCGCCAGCAGCTCTGGGACACCCGGGGAGACCCAGTACTTC.

This clonotype was seen many times. The chain links TRBV9 to TRBJ2-5; 10 nucleotides line up with TRBD2. This CDR3 is built from 17 residues. The junction had 11 bases not matched to a gene; V was cut back by 2 bases and J by 4 bases. Germline CDR1 is SGDLS and CDR2 is YYNGEE. CDR3 in DNA: TGTGCCAGCAGCGTCGGAGCGGGGGGGCTGATGCCAGAGACCCAGTACTTC. This gives the protein CASSVGAGGLMPETQYF.

This clonotype appeared many times. V is TRBV7-9 and J is TRBJ1-6, with a possible D match to TRBD1 (5 bases). Germline loops: CDR1 SEHNR, CDR2 FQNEAQ (reference sequence). With 4 bases removed from V and 7 bases from J, the gap between germline ends came to 11 bases. CDR3 size: 14 residues. The CDR3 protein is CASSSRQSNSPLHF. The CDR3 DNA reads TGTGCCAGCAGCTCCCGACAGTCGAATTCACCCCTCCACTTT.